What follows are 17 T cell receptor beta chains derived from one specimen sequenced in a study of control samples from healthy donors and cancer patients. Profiled with immunoSEQ multiplex PCR; TCRdb holds only in-frame clones, not every one. The sample yields fewer than 300,000 clones, roughly 80% seen once. Material: PBMCs. The receptor source for this set is an older woman with lung cancer.

This chain connects TRBV6-5 to TRBJ2-5, with D tentatively TRBD2 (7 bases). The CDR3 runs to 16 residues. The V gene lost 0 bases and the J gene lost 2 bases, with 13 bases spanning the gap. Per germline, CDR1 MNHEY and CDR2 SVGAGI. The CDR3 region is CASSYSPGGHQETQYF. The CDR3 DNA follows: TGTGCCAGCAGTTACTCCCCCGGGGGGCATCAAGAGACCCAGTACTTC.

The chain combines TRBV27 with TRBJ1-5, with D possibly being TRBD1 (5 bases). V lost 0 bases and J lost 6, with 12 bases in between. Germline lookup yields CDR1 MNHEY and CDR2 SMNVEV (reference sequence). This CDR3 region has 15 residues. The CDR3 is CASSLSQTGGQPQHF. The CDR3 bases are TGTGCCAGCAGTTTATCGCAGACGGGGGGTCAGCCCCAGCATTTT.

V usage is TRBV5-1 and J usage is TRBJ1-6, with D unresolved. Germline CDR1 SGHRS, CDR2 YFSETQ. The V end lost 3 bases, the J end lost 5 bases, and 15 bases lay between the germline ends. This CDR3 has 16 residues. CDR3 amino acids: CASSSGNGYNNSPLHF. The CDR3 bases are TGCGCCAGCAGCTCCGGAAATGGATATAATAATTCACCCCTCCACTTT.

V gene TRBV11-3 combines with J gene TRBJ1-1; D is uncertain. CDR3 size: 13 residues. Germline loops: CDR1 SGHNT, CDR2 YENEEA. The ends were cut back, 2 bases at V and 1 base at J, with 5 bases in the middle. This CDR3 is CASSLLPNTEAFF. CDR3 nucleotide sequence: TGTGCCAGCAGCTTACTACCGAACACTGAAGCTTTCTTT.

V gene TRBV6-5 combines with J gene TRBJ2-1, with 7 bases matching TRBD2. The CDR3 has 15 residues. The germline CDR1 and CDR2 sequences are MNHEY and SVGAGI. After removal of 6 bases from V and 2 bases from J, the junction contained 7 bases not matched to a gene. The CDR3, as DNA: TGTGCCAGCAGCAAGGGGAGGGGTACCTACAATGAGCAGTTCTTC. It is translated as CASSKGRGTYNEQFF.

This chain joins TRBV10-3 and TRBJ1-1; D is perhaps TRBD1 (5 bases). Trimming shortened V by 10 bases and J by 4 bases, and 16 bases separated the two germline ends. In germline, CDR1 is ENHRY, CDR2 SYGVKD. This CDR3 is built from 13 residues. For the CDR3, the DNA is TGTGCCAGTTCACGGGGGGTGGGCACTGAAGCTTTCTTT. This encodes CASSRGVGTEAFF.

This clone was counted between two and nine times. The rearrangement links TRBV5-4 to TRBJ1-1; D remains unclear. V lost 6 bases, J lost 4 bases, and 16 bases lay in between. CDR3 length equals 14 residues. The germline V gene has CDR1 SGHNT and CDR2 YYREEE (reference sequence). The CDR3 is CASTQGPGFTEAFF. The CDR3 DNA follows: TGTGCCAGCACCCAAGGGCCCGGGTTCACTGAAGCTTTCTTT. Full variable domain (rest looked up from reference TRBV5-4 and TRBJ1-1): ETGVTQSPTHLIKTRGQQVTLRCSSQSGHNTVSWYQQALGQGPQFIFQYYREEENGRGNFPPRFSGLQFPNYSSELNVNALELDDSALYLCASTQGPGFTEAFFGQGTRLTVV.

This clone appeared a few times. The J gene is TRBJ2-3, the V gene TRBV7-9, with 10 bases identical to TRBD1. Germline V gives CDR1 SEHNR, CDR2 FQNEAQ (reference sequence). The V and J ends lost 5 bases and 1 base, in that order; junction bases with no gene match: 12. The CDR3 runs to 18 residues. For the CDR3, the DNA is TGTGCCAGCAGCCAGGGGCGATCAGGGACAGGGGGCACAGATACGCAGTATTTT. Protein product: CASSQGRSGTGGTDTQYF.

The chain joins TRBV19 to TRBJ2-1; D may be TRBD1 or TRBD2 (5 bases each). Trimming took off 6 bases at V and 2 bases at J, with 11 bases between the two ends. There are 14 residues in the CDR3. CDR1 is LNHDA, CDR2 SQIVND, per germline (reference sequence). CDR3 nucleotides: TGTGCCAGTAGGGGGGAGAGCCCCTACAATGAGCAGTTCTTC. It yields the protein CASRGESPYNEQFF.

The chain couples TRBV6-5 to TRBJ1-2; D remains unclear. CDR3 length: 14 amino acids. Between the trimmed V and J ends, which lost 2 bases and 6 bases, there was a span of 13 bases. The V gene's germline CDR1 is MNHEY and CDR2 SVGAGI. For the CDR3, the DNA is TGTGCCAGCAGTTACCTCTCCAGCTTCAATGGCTACACCTTC. Translating it yields CASSYLSSFNGYTF.

This clone has a single count. The J gene is TRBJ1-1, the V gene TRBV15, with 7 bases fitting TRBD1. Trimming at V came to 0 bases and at J to 6 bases, leaving 7 bases not matched to a gene. The CDR3 contains 15 residues. CDR1 and CDR2 (germline): LNHNV, YYDKDF (reference sequence). In nucleotides, the CDR3 is TGTGCCACCAGCAGAGATCCAGGGGGTGGGTCTGAAGCTTTCTTT. Its protein product is CATSRDPGGGSEAFF.

This sequence joins TRBV10-3 and TRBJ2-2; no firm D call. V was cut by 3 bases and J by 6 bases, with 11 bases left in between. This CDR3 spans 14 amino acids. CDR1 is ENHRY and CDR2 is SYGVKD in the germline V gene. As DNA, the CDR3 is TGTGCCATCAGTGACCCCCCATGGGCCGGGGAGCTGTTTTTT. Protein product: CAISDPPWAGELFF.

This clone has only a few counts. In DNA form, the CDR3 reads TGCGCCAGCAGCCAGCGAAGGGAAGCTATTAGCACAGATACGCAGTATTTT. Its translation is CASSQRREAISTDTQYF. The V call is TRBV4-1, the J call TRBJ2-3; D is unclear. V lost 3 bases and J lost 0, with 16 bases in between. The CDR3 is 17 amino acids. Germline CDR1 reads MGHRA; CDR2 reads YSYEKL.

This clone was detected a few times. The J gene is TRBJ1-3, the V gene TRBV6-5, with 7 nucleotides matching TRBD1. The CDR3 is made up of 15 amino acids. After removal of 2 bases from V and 1 base from J, the junction contained 2 bases not matched to a gene. Germline CDR1 reads MNHEY; CDR2 reads SVGAGI. CDR3 amino acids: CASSYRGLSGNTIYF. CDR3 sequence (DNA): TGTGCCAGCAGTTACAGGGGGCTGTCTGGAAACACCATATATTTT.

The gene calls are TRBV15 and TRBJ1-5, with 8 bases lining up with TRBD1. The CDR3 has 14 residues. From germline, CDR1 is LNHNV and CDR2 YYDKDF (reference sequence). The ends lost 3 bases at V and 6 bases at J; junction bases unmatched: 4. The CDR3 nucleotides are TGTGCCACCAGCAGGGACAGGGTTAGTCAGCCCCAGCATTTT. Its protein is CATSRDRVSQPQHF.

This chain links TRBV30 with TRBJ1-3; a weak D match, TRBD1 (6 bases). The length of the CDR3 is 13 residues. Germline values: CDR1 GTSNPN, CDR2 SVGIG (reference sequence). V was pared by 2 bases and J by 4 bases, with 9 bases between. CDR3 amino acids: CAWSRTAGNTIYF. CDR3 bases: TGTGCCTGGAGTCGGACAGCCGGAAACACCATATATTTT.

This chain connects TRBV27 to TRBJ1-1, with a weak D call TRBD1 (6 bases). The CDR3 length is 13 residues. With 3 bases removed from V and 6 bases from J, the gap between germline ends came to 11 bases. Germline V gene data show CDR1 as MNHEY and CDR2 as SMNVEV (reference sequence). CDR3 loop: CASSFRGGAEAFF. The CDR3 bases are TGTGCCAGCAGTTTTCGAGGGGGTGCTGAAGCTTTCTTT.